The clone carrying this TCR beta chain appeared a few times. The antigen is not known. The V end lost 6 bases, the J end lost 4 bases, and 16 bases lay between the germline ends. This CDR3 comprises 15 residues. Per germline, CDR1 MNHEY and CDR2 SVGAGI. Primers for the PCR totalled 60 Vbeta and 13 Jbeta. Profiling relied on immunoSEQ multiplex PCR, and the TCRdb table lists in-frame clones only, not all of them. Altogether under 130,000 clones are present, 9.5% to 15% being singletons, with the ten largest covering more than 15%. This specimen belongs to a study of cytomegalovirus exposure and HLA in healthy donors. Notes on the study in general: The study recorded over 150 TCR beta chains that were cytomegalovirus-associated.

The sequence was collected from a man in his forties in good health and CMV-seropositive. The sample consisted of PBMCs. V is TRBV6-5 and J is TRBJ1-5; D is possibly TRBD1 (6 bases). As DNA, the CDR3 is TGTGCCAGCAGCCCACGACAGGCTTTTAATCAGCCCCAGCATTTT. This codes for CASSPRQAFNQPQHF.